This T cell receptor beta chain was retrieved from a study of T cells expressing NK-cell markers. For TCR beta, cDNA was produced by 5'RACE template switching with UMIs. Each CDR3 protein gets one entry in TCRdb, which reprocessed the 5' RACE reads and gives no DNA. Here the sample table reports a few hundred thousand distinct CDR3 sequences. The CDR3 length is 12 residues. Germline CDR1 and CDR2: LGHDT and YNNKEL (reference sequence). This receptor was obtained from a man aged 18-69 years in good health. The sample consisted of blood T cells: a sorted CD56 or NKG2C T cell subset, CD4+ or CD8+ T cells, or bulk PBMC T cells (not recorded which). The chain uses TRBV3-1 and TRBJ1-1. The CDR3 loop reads CASSHGTYTAFF.